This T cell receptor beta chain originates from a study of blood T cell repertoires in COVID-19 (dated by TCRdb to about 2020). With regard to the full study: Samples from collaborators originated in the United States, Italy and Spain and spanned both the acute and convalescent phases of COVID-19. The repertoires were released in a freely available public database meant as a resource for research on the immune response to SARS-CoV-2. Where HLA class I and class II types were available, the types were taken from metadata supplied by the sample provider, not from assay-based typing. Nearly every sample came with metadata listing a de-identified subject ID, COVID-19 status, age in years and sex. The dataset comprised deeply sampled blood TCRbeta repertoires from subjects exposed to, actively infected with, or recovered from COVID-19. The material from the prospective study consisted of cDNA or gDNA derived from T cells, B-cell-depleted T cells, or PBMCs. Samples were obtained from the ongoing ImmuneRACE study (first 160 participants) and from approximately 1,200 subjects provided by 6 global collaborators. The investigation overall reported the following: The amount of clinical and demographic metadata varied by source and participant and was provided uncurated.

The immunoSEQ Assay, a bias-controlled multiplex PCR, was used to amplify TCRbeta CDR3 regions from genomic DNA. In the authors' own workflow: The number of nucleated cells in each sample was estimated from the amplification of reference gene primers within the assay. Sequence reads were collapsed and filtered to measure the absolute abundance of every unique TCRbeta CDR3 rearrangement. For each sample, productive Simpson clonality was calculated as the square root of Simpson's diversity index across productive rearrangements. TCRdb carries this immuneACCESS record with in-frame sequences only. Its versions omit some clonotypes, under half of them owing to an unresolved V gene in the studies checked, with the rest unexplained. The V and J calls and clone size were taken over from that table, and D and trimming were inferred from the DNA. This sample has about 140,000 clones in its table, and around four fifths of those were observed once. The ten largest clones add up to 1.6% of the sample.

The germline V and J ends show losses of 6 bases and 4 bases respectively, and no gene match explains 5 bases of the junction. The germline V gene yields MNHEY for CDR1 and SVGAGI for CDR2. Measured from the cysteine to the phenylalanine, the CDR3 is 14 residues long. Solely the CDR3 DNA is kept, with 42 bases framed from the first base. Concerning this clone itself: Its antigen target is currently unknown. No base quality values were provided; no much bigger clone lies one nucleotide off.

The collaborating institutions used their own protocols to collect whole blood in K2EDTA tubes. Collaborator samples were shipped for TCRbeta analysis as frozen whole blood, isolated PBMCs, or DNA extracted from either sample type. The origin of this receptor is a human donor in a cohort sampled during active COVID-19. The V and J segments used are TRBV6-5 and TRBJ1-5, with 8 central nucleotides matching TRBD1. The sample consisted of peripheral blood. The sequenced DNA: TGTGCCAGCAGAACAGGGGGTAGAAATCAGCCCCAGCATTTT. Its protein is CASRTGGRNQPQHF.